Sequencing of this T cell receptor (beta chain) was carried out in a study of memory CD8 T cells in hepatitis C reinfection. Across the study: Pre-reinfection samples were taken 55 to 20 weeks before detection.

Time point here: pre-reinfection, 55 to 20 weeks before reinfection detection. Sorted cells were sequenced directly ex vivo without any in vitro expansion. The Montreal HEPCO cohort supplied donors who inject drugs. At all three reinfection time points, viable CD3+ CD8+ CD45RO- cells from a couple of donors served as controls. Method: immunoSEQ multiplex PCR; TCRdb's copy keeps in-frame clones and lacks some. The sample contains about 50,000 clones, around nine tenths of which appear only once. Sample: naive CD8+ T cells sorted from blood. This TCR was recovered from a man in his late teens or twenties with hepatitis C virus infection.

This CDR3 reads CASSQDSGAWDTQYF. The DNA for the CDR3 is TGCGCCAGCAGCCAAGATTCAGGGGCATGGGATACGCAGTATTTT. The rearrangement joins TRBV4-3 to TRBJ2-3; tentatively, D is TRBD1 (6 bases). The CDR3 covers 15 residues. V lost 0 bases to trimming and J lost 6 bases, with 13 bases between them. The germline gives CDR1 LGHNA, CDR2 YSLEER.